Listed here is a single T cell receptor (beta chain). Its antigen remains unknown. This entry is derived from a study of blood T cells in healthy people across ages. General study findings and limits: The study found more naive CD4+ cells and higher diversity in long-lived than aged donors.

For the second PCR, which ran for roughly 6 to 11 cycles, a sample-barcoded 5' primer and a J-beta primer mix were used. Through a template-switch adaptor with 12 random nucleotides, each cDNA molecule received a tag. In TCRdb, the 5' RACE reads were re-called with MiXCR into one record per CDR3 protein. The sample has a few hundred thousand distinct CDR3 sequences, about 26% seen once. Germline V gives CDR1 LGHDT, CDR2 YNNKEL (reference sequence). V was trimmed by 4 bases and J by 7 bases, leaving 15 bases between them. This CDR3 has 14 amino acids. Sequencing used blood. The source is a woman in her seventies in good health. The rearrangement uses TRBV3-1 and TRBJ2-3; D gene uncertain. CDR3 in amino acids: CASSRIMFTNTQYF. CDR3 sequence (DNA): TGTGCCAGCAGCCGTATTATGTTTACGAATACGCAGTATTTT.